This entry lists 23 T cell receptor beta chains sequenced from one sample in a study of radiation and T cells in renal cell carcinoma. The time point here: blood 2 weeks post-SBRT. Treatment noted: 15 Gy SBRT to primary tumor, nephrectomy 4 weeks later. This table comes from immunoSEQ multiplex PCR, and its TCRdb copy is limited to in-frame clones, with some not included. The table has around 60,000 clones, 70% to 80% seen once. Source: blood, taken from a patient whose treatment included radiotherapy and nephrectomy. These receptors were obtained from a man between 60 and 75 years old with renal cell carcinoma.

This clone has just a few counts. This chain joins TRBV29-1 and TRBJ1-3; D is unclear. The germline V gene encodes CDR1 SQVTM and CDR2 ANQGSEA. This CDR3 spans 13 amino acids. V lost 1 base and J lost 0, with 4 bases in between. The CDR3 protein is CSVEVSSGNTIYF. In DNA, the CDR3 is TGCAGCGTTGAAGTGTCCTCTGGAAACACCATATATTTT.

The CDR3 region is CASSKGQGKADTQYF. In DNA form, the CDR3 reads TGTGCCAGCAGCAAGGGACAGGGGAAGGCAGATACGCAGTATTTT. The genes are TRBV11-2 and TRBJ2-3; 10 bases fit TRBD1. Germline CDR1 and CDR2: SGHAT and FQNNGV. With 5 bases clipped from V and 4 bases from J, the junction kept 6 bases outside the gene matches. The CDR3 runs 15 residues.

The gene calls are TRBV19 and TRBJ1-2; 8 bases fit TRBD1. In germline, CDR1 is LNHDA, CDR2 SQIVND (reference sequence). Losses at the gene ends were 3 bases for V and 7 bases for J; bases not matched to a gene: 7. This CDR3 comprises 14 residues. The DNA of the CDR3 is TGTGCCAGTAGTATTCCGACAGGGGCGGGTGGCTACACCTTC. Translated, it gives CASSIPTGAGGYTF.

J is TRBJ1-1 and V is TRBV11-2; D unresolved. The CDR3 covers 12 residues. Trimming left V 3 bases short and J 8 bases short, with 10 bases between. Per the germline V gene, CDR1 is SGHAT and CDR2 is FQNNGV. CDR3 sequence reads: CASSFRAEEAFF. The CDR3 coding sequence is TGTGCCAGCAGCTTTCGAGCAGAGGAAGCTTTCTTT.

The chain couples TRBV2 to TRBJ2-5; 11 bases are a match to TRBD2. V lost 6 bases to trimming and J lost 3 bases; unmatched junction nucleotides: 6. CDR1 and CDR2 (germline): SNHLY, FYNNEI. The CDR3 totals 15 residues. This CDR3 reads CASSGLGLAEETQYF. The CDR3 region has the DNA TGTGCCAGCAGCGGACTGGGACTAGCGGAAGAGACCCAGTACTTC. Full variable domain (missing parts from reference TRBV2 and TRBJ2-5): EPEVTQTPSHQVTQMGQEVILRCVPISNHLYFYWYRQILGQKVEFLVSFYNNEISEKSEIFDDQFSVERPDGSNFTLKIRSTKLEDSAMYFCASSGLGLAEETQYFGPGTRLLVL.

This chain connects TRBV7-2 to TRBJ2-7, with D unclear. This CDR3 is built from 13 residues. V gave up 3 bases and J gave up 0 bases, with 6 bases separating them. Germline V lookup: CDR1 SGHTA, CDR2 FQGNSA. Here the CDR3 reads CASSFKSSYEQYF. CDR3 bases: TGTGCCAGCAGCTTCAAGAGCTCCTACGAGCAGTACTTC. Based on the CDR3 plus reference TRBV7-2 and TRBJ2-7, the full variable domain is GAGVSQSPSNKVTEKGKDVELRCDPISGHTALYWYRQSLGQGLEFLIYFQGNSAPDKSGLPSDRFSAERTGGSVSTLTIQRTQQEDSAVYLCASSFKSSYEQYFGPGTRLTVT.

CDR3 protein: CASSPTGQGVNYGYTF. CDR3 sequence (DNA): TGTGCCAGCAGCCCGACGGGACAGGGGGTTAACTATGGCTACACCTTC. This chain joins TRBV9 and TRBJ1-2; 11 nucleotides line up with TRBD1. With 4 bases clipped from V and 1 base from J, the junction kept 6 bases outside the gene matches. The CDR3 loop spans 16 amino acids. Germline CDR1 reads SGDLS; CDR2 reads YYNGEE. Complete variable domain (other parts from reference TRBV9 and TRBJ1-2): DSGVTQTPKHLITATGQRVTLRCSPRSGDLSVYWYQQSLDQGLQFLIQYYNGEERAKGNILERFSAQQFPDLHSELNLSSLELGDSALYFCASSPTGQGVNYGYTFGSGTRLTVV.

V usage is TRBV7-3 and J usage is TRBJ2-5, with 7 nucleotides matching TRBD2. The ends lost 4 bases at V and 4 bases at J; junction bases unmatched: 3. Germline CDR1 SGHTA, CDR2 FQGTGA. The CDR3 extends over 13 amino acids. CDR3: CASSSASGETQYF. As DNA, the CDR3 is TGTGCCAGCAGCTCAGCTAGCGGAGAGACCCAGTACTTC.

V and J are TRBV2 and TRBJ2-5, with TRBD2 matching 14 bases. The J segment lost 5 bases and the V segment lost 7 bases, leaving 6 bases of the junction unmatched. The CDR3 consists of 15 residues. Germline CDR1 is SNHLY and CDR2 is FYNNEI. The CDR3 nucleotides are TGTGCCAGCACCGGGACTAGCGGGAGAAAGGAGACCCAGTACTTC. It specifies CASTGTSGRKETQYF. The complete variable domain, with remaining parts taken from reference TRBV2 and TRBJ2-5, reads EPEVTQTPSHQVTQMGQEVILRCVPISNHLYFYWYRQILGQKVEFLVSFYNNEISEKSEIFDDQFSVERPDGSNFTLKIRSTKLEDSAMYFCASTGTSGRKETQYFGPGTRLLVL.

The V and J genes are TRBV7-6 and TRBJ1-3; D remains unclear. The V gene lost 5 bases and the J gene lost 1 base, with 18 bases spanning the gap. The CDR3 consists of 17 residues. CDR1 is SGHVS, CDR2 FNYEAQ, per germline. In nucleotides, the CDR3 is TGTGCCAGCAGCGGGAGAACTACCCTCGGGTCTGGAAACACCATATATTTT. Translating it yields CASSGRTTLGSGNTIYF.

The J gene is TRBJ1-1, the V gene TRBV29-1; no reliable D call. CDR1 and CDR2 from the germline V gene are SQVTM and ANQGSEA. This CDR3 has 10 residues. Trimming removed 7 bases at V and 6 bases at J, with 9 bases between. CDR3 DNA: TGCAGCGCGATCAAGGCTGAAGCTTTCTTT. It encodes CSAIKAEAFF.

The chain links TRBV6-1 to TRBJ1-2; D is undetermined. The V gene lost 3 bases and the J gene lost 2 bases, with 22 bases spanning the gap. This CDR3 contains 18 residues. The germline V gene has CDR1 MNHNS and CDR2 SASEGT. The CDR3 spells CASSENYGLGQVNYGYTF. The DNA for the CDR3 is TGTGCCAGCAGTGAGAACTACGGGCTCGGGCAAGTAAACTATGGCTACACCTTC.

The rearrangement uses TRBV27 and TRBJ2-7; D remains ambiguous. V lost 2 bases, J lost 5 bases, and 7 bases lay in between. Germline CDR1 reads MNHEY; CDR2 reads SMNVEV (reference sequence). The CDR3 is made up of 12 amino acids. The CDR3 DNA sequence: TGTGCCAGCAGTTTACTCGGTAACGAGCAGTACTTC. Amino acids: CASSLLGNEQYF.

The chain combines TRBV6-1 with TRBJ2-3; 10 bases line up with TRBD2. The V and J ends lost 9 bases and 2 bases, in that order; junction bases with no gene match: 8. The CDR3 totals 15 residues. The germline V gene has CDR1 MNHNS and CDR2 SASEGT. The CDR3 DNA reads TGTGCCAGTCTTACTAGCGGGGCTTACACAGATACGCAGTATTTT. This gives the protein CASLTSGAYTDTQYF.

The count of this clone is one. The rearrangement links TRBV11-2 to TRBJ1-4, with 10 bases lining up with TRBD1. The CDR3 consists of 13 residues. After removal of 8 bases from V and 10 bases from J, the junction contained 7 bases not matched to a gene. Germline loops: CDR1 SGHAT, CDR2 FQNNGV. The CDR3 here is CASVGQGGGKLFF. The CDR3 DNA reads TGTGCCAGCGTCGGACAGGGGGGCGGAAAACTGTTTTTT.

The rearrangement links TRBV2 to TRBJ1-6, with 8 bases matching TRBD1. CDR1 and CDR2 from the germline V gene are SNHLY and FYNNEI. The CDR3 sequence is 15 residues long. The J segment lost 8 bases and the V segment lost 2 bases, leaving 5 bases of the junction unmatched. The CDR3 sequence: CASSELTGEYSPLHF. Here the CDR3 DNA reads TGTGCCAGCAGTGAACTGACAGGGGAATATTCACCCCTCCACTTT.

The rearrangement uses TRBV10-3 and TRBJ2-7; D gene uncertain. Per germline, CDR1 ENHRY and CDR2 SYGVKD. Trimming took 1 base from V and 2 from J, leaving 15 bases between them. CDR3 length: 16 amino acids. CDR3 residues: CAISEYYLLVPYEQYV. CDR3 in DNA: TGTGCCATCAGTGAGTACTACCTACTGGTTCCCTACGAGCAGTACGTC.

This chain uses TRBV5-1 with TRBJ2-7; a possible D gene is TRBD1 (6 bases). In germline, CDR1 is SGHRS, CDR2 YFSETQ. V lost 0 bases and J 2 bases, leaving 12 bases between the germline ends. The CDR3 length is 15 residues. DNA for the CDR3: TGCGCCAGCAGCTTGGTCTGGCAGGGGCCCTACGAGCAGTACTTC. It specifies CASSLVWQGPYEQYF.

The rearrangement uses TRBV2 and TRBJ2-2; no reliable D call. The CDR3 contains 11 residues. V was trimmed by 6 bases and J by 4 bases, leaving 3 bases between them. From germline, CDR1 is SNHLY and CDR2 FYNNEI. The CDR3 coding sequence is TGTGCCAGCAGAGGCACCGGGGAGCTGTTTTTT. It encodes CASRGTGELFF.

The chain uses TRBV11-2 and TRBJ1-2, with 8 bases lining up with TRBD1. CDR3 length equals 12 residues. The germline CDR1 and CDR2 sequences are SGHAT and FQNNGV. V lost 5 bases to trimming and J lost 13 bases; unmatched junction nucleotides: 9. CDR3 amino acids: CASSLDRVLVTF. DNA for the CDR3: TGTGCCAGCAGCCTGGACAGGGTATTAGTCACCTTC.

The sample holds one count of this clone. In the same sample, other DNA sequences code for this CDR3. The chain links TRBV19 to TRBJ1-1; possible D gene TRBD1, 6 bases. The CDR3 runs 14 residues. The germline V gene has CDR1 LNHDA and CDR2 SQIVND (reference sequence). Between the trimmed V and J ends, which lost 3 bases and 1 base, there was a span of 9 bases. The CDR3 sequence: CASSIGQKNTEAFF. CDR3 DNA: TGTGCCAGTAGTATCGGACAGAAGAACACTGAAGCTTTCTTT.

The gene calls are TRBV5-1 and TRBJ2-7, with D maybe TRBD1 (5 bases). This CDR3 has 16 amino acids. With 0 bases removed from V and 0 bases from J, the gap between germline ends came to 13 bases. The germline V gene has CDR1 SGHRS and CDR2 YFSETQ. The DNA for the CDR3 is TGCGCCAGCAGCTTGGGGGGCGGATCCAGCTCCTACGAGCAGTACGTC. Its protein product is CASSLGGGSSSYEQYV.

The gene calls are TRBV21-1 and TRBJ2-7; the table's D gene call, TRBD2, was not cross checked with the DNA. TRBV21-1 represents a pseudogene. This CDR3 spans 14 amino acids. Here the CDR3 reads CASTRRADSYEQYV. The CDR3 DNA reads TGTGCCAGCACCAGACGGGCGGACTCCTACGAGCAGTACGTC.